This entry features one T cell receptor (beta chain) sequence. Its target is unknown. Profiled with immunoSEQ multiplex PCR; TCRdb holds only in-frame clones, not every one. The sample shows approximately 150,000 clones, less than 95% of them seen only once. With 1 base removed from V and 6 bases from J, the gap between germline ends came to 4 bases. CDR1 and CDR2 (germline): SGHAT, FQNNGV. The CDR3 extends over 12 amino acids. The data originate from a study of T cell responses to AZD1222 COVID-19 vaccine. Study-wide points: Baseline antibody screening turned up just a handful of seropositive AZD1222 recipients. Unmutated variant regions reportedly attract nearly half of all spike-specific TCRs.

This sequence was found in an adult in good health. The chain recombines TRBV11-2 with TRBJ2-1, with D unresolved. The material was peripheral blood, obtained on day 0 of AZD1222 vaccination. The DNA of the CDR3 is TGTGCCAGCAGCTTAGTGGGCAATGAGCAGTTCTTC. It is translated as CASSLVGNEQFF.